This T cell receptor (beta chain) was captured by sequencing in a study of identical twins. A universal primer binding site was introduced by template switching. The final cDNA contained unique molecular identifiers. TCRdb redid the calling of the 5' RACE reads with MiXCR, one entry per CDR3 protein. The profile shows just under 650,000 distinct CDR3 sequences, about 7.6% of them singletons. In the case of this clonotype: Lacking the conserved final phenylalanine or tryptophan, this CDR3 likely reflects a read error.

This sample was shared with a second study, whose subject was yellow fever vaccine responses in identical twins.

The TCR comes from a woman aged 18-35 years in good health. Sequencing was carried out using PBMCs.

The CDR3 DNA reads TGCGCCACCAGCTTCCGACTAGCGGGTGAGCCCGGCGGTGAGCAGTTCCTC. Protein product: CATSFRLAGEPGGEQFL. This sequence joins TRBV5-1 and TRBJ2-1; 10 nucleotides align to TRBD2. The CDR3 consists of 17 residues. Germline-derived CDR1 and CDR2 are SGHRS and YFSETQ.